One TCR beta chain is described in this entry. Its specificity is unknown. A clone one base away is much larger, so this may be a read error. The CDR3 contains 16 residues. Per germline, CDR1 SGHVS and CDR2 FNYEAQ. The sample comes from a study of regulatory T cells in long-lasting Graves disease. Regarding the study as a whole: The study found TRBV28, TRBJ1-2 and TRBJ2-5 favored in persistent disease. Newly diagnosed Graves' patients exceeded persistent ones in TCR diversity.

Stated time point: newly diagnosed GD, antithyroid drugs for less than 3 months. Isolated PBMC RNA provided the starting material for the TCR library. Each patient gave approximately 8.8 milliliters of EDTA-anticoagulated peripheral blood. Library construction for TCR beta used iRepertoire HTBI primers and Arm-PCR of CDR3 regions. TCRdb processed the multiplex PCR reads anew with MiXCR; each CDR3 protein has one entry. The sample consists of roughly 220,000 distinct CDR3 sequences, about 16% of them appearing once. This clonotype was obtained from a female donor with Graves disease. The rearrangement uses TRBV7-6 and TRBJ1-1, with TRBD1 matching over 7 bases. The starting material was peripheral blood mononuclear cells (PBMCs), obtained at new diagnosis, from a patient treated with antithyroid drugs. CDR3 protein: CASSLAPGQLNTGAFF. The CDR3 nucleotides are TGTGCCAGCAGCTTAGCACCGGGACAGCTGAACACTGGAGCTTTCTTT.